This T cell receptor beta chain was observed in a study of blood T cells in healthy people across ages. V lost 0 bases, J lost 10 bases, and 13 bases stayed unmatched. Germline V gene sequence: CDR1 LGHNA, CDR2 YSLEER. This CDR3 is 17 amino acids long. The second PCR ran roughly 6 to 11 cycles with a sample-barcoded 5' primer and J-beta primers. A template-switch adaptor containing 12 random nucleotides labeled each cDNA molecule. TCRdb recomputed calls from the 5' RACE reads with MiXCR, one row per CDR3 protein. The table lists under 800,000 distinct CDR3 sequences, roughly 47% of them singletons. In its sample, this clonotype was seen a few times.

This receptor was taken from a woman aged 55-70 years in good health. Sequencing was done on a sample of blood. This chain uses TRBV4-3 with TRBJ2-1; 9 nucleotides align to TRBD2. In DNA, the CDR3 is TGCGCCAGCAGCCAAGAGATTTACCCTAGCGGGACGGCGGAGCAGTTCTTC. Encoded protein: CASSQEIYPSGTAEQFF.